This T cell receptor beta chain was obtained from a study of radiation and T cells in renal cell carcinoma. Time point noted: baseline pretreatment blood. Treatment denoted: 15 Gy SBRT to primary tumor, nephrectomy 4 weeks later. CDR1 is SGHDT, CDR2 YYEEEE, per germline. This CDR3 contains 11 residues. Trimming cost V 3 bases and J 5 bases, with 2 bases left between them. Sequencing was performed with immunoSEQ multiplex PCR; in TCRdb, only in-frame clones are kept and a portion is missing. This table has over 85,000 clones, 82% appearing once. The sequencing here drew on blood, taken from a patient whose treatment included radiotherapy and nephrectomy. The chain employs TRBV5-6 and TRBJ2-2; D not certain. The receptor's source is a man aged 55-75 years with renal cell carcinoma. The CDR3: CASSSTGELFF. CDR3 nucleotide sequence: TGTGCCAGCAGCTCTACCGGGGAGCTGTTTTTT.